This entry is about one TCR beta chain. These data are taken from a study of blood T cell repertoires in COVID-19. In the study overall: The origin of the acute and convalescent COVID-19 samples was the United States, Italy and Spain.

Authors' methods: From reference gene primer amplification, estimates of nucleated cell counts were derived. Produced via immunoSEQ multiplex PCR; TCRdb's table is partial and in-frame only. V and J calls and clone size follow that table, whereas D and trimming were derived from the DNA. This sample has some 300,000 clones, with around 90% found just once. CDR3 length: 11 amino acids. CDR1 and CDR2 (germline): SGHDT, YYEEEE. The ends were cut back, 4 bases at V and 5 bases at J, with 7 bases in the middle. Material: peripheral blood. The TCR sequence derives from a man aged 65-85 years with acute or convalescent COVID-19. The chain carries TRBV5-6 and TRBJ2-7; D call uncertain. The CDR3 loop is CASSTADEQYF. The CDR3 nucleotides are TGTGCCAGCAGCACAGCAGACGAGCAGTACTTC. The full variable domain, in which reference TRBV5-6 and TRBJ2-7 provide the parts outside the CDR3, is DAGVTQSPTHLIKTRGQQVTLRCSPKSGHDTVSWYQQALGQGPQFIFQYYEEEERQRGNFPDRFSGHQFPNYSSELNVNALLLGDSALYLCASSTADEQYFGPGTRLTVT.